One and the same sample provided the 8 T cell receptor beta chains below, sequenced in a study of cytomegalovirus exposure and HLA in healthy donors. Amplification used 60 Vbeta primers and 13 Jbeta primers. Sequencing was performed with immunoSEQ multiplex PCR; in TCRdb, only in-frame clones are kept and a portion is missing. The table has nearly 95,000 clones, approximately 63% seen once. Material for sequencing was PBMCs. Every receptor here comes from a young woman in good health and CMV-seronegative.

This clone came up a few times. The chain couples TRBV10-3 to TRBJ1-3; D remains ambiguous. Germline V CDR1 and CDR2: ENHRY, SYGVKD. Trimming removed 11 bases from V and 0 bases from J, with 11 bases in between. The CDR3 consists of 13 residues. CDR3 sequence reads: CASTAASGNTIYF. The CDR3 nucleotides are TGTGCCTCAACAGCAGCCTCTGGAAACACCATATATTTT.

The chain employs TRBV28 and TRBJ1-5; TRBD1 agrees at 7 bases. Germline CDR1 and CDR2: MDHEN and SYDVKM. Trimming took 5 bases from V and 0 from J; bases not matched to a gene: 13. The length of the CDR3 is 18 residues. The CDR3 sequence: CASSPRDSTMNSNQPQHF. CDR3 in DNA: TGTGCCAGCAGTCCCCGGGACAGCACAATGAATAGCAATCAGCCCCAGCATTTT.

This clone was observed a single time. The rearrangement links TRBV19 to TRBJ1-1; 8 nucleotides align to TRBD1. Germline values: CDR1 LNHDA, CDR2 SQIVND (reference sequence). J lost 1 base, V lost 7 bases, and 8 bases had no gene match. This CDR3 region has 15 residues. The CDR3 region is CASTRTGPSNTEAFF. CDR3 nucleotides: TGTGCCAGTACCCGGACAGGGCCATCGAACACTGAAGCTTTCTTT.

This rearrangement joins TRBV12-5 to TRBJ1-3; no clear D gene. CDR1 and CDR2 from the germline V gene are LGHNT and FRNRAP. The V end was cut by 3 bases, the J end by 0 bases, with 15 bases between. The CDR3 has 17 amino acids. As DNA, the CDR3 is TGTGCTAGTGGTTTTCGGCCCGGGTCCATCTCTGGAAACACCATATATTTT. Amino acids: CASGFRPGSISGNTIYF. Together with reference TRBV12-5 and TRBJ1-3, the CDR3 gives the full variable domain: DARVTQTPRHKVTEMGQEVTMRCQPILGHNTVFWYRQTMMQGLELLAYFRNRAPLDDSGMPKDRFSAEMPDATLATLKIQPSEPRDSAVYFCASGFRPGSISGNTIYFGEGSWLTVV.

V and J are TRBV11-3 and TRBJ2-5; TRBD2 matches at 7 bases. Germline CDR1 reads SGHNT; CDR2 reads YENEEA. The ends lost 3 bases at V and 1 base at J; junction bases unmatched: 11. The CDR3 extends over 17 amino acids. The chain's CDR3 is CASSLKRGSNIQETQYF. The CDR3 nucleotides read TGTGCCAGCAGCTTGAAGCGGGGCTCGAACATCCAAGAGACCCAGTACTTC.

The chain is built from TRBV15 and TRBJ2-3; D is possibly TRBD1 (7 bases). Per the germline V gene, CDR1 is LNHNV and CDR2 is YYDKDF (reference sequence). The CDR3 extends over 18 amino acids. Trimming took 0 bases from V and 2 from J, leaving 18 bases between them. The CDR3, as DNA: TGTGCCACCAGCAGAGACCTACGACAGGGAGGTATCACAGATACGCAGTATTTT. Its protein is CATSRDLRQGGITDTQYF.

V gene TRBV7-6 combines with J gene TRBJ1-2; D is undetermined. The germline CDR1 and CDR2 sequences are SGHVS and FNYEAQ. CDR3 length: 16 amino acids. Trimming shortened V by 0 bases and J by 0 bases, and 11 bases separated the two germline ends. In DNA form, the CDR3 reads TGTGCCAGCAGCTTAGCGCTGCAGGTGACTAACTATGGCTACACCTTC. Amino acid sequence: CASSLALQVTNYGYTF.

The rearrangement links TRBV28 to TRBJ2-6; D is ambiguous. CDR3 size: 15 residues. Per germline, CDR1 MDHEN and CDR2 SYDVKM. V was shortened by 7 bases and J by 2 bases, with 12 bases between the two germline ends. CDR3 region: CASMGASTGANVLTF. The CDR3 region has the DNA TGTGCCAGCATGGGCGCTTCGACTGGGGCCAACGTCCTGACTTTC.